Listed below are T cell receptor beta chains from one sample, sequenced in a study of shared T cell receptors in the human thymus. The table came from immunoSEQ multiplex PCR; TCRdb's copy has only in-frame clones and leaves some out. The repertoire holds about 380,000 clones, with around 95% as singletons. Sequenced sample: thymocytes. These receptors were taken from a human donor. Each CDR3 is given with its conserved first and last residue. D genes are given only for firm matches. Part of the rows lack a size; the others show once, few, many or a class for expanded clones.

len: 13
d_gene: -
v_gene: TRBV27
j_gene: TRBJ1-1
abundance: -
CDR3aa: CASSPNGGAEAFF
CDR3nt: TGTGCCAGCAGTCCAAACGGGGGGGCTGAAGCTTTCTTT

len: 20
d_gene: TRBD1
v_gene: TRBV28
j_gene: TRBJ2-6
abundance: -
CDR3aa: CASGAGTDSYIFSGANVLTF
CDR3nt: TGTGCCAGTGGGGCCGGGACAGATTCTTACATATTCTCTGGGGCCAACGTCCTGACTTTC

len: 15
d_gene: -
v_gene: TRBV28
j_gene: TRBJ1-3
abundance: -
CDR3aa: CASSLGTDTGNTIYF
CDR3nt: TGTGCCAGCAGTTTAGGGACGGACACTGGAAACACCATATATTTT

len: 18
d_gene: TRBD1
v_gene: TRBV28
j_gene: TRBJ1-3
abundance: -
CDR3aa: CASSRMGQRHLSGNTIYF
CDR3nt: TGTGCCAGCAGTCGTATGGGACAGCGACACCTCTCTGGAAACACCATATATTTT

len: 14
d_gene: TRBD2
v_gene: TRBV2
j_gene: TRBJ2-3
abundance: once
CDR3aa: CASSREAVTDTQYF
CDR3nt: TGTGCCAGCAGCCGGGAGGCGGTAACAGATACGCAGTATTTT

len: 14
d_gene: -
v_gene: TRBV27
j_gene: TRBJ2-7
abundance: -
CDR3aa: CASSFLGEMNEQYF
CDR3nt: TGTGCCAGCAGTTTCCTGGGGGAGATGAACGAGCAGTACTTC

len: 16
d_gene: -
v_gene: TRBV5-1
j_gene: TRBJ2-3
abundance: -
CDR3aa: CASSYSGTPGTDTQYF
CDR3nt: TGCGCCAGCAGTTACTCGGGGACCCCGGGCACAGATACGCAGTATTTT

len: 16
d_gene: TRBD2
v_gene: TRBV28
j_gene: TRBJ2-5
abundance: -
CDR3aa: CASSTVAGRSQETQYF
CDR3nt: TGTGCCAGCAGTACCGTAGCGGGACGCTCGCAAGAGACCCAGTACTTC

len: 16
d_gene: -
v_gene: TRBV6-6
j_gene: TRBJ1-4
abundance: -
CDR3aa: CASSYPGAVFNEKLFF
CDR3nt: TGTGCCAGCAGTTACCCGGGGGCCGTATTTAATGAAAAACTGTTTTTT

len: 14
d_gene: -
v_gene: TRBV27
j_gene: TRBJ2-6
abundance: -
CDR3aa: CASSYRSGANVLTF
CDR3nt: TGTGCCAGCAGCTACCGCTCTGGGGCCAACGTCCTGACTTTC

len: 13
d_gene: TRBD1
v_gene: TRBV7-6
j_gene: TRBJ1-1
abundance: -
CDR3aa: CASSLDRGPLAFF
CDR3nt: TGTGCCAGCAGCCTAGACAGGGGCCCTTTAGCTTTCTTT

len: 17
d_gene: -
v_gene: TRBV9
j_gene: TRBJ2-3
abundance: once
CDR3aa: CASSVIPPGGKTDTQYF
CDR3nt: TGTGCCAGCAGCGTCATCCCCCCGGGGGGCAAAACAGATACGCAGTATTTT

len: 12
d_gene: -
v_gene: TRBV28
j_gene: TRBJ2-7
abundance: -
CDR3aa: CASSPRTYEQYF
CDR3nt: TGTGCCAGCAGTCCCAGAACCTACGAGCAGTACTTC

len: 16
d_gene: -
v_gene: TRBV11-1
j_gene: TRBJ2-7
abundance: -
CDR3aa: CASSLDSDRVSYEQYF
CDR3nt: TGTGCCAGCAGCTTAGACAGTGACCGGGTGAGCTACGAGCAGTACTTC

len: 17
d_gene: -
v_gene: TRBV21-1
j_gene: TRBJ2-3
abundance: -
CDR3aa: CASSNPGSDGLADTQYF
CDR3nt: TGTGCCAGCAGCAACCCAGGCTCCGACGGGTTAGCAGATACGCAGTATTTT

len: 15
d_gene: TRBD2
v_gene: TRBV2
j_gene: TRBJ2-7
abundance: -
CDR3aa: CASSVREAILYEQYF
CDR3nt: TGTGCCAGCAGTGTTCGGGAGGCCATCCTCTACGAGCAGTACTTC

len: 14
d_gene: -
v_gene: TRBV7-8
j_gene: TRBJ2-1
abundance: once
CDR3aa: CASSDGPKNNEQFF
CDR3nt: TGTGCCAGCAGCGACGGACCGAAGAACAATGAGCAGTTCTTC

len: 14
d_gene: TRBD1
v_gene: TRBV27
j_gene: TRBJ1-2
abundance: -
CDR3aa: CASSLWTGDYGYTF
CDR3nt: TGTGCCAGCAGTTTATGGACAGGGGATTATGGCTACACCTTC

len: 15
d_gene: -
v_gene: TRBV19
j_gene: TRBJ2-3
abundance: -
CDR3aa: CASTIRGWVTDTQYF
CDR3nt: TGTGCCAGTACTATTAGGGGCTGGGTCACAGATACGCAGTATTTT

len: 16
d_gene: -
v_gene: TRBV6-5
j_gene: TRBJ2-1
abundance: -
CDR3aa: CASSYSVADSYNEQFF
CDR3nt: TGTGCCAGCAGTTACAGCGTAGCAGATTCTTACAATGAGCAGTTCTTC

len: 13
d_gene: -
v_gene: TRBV5-1
j_gene: TRBJ2-5
abundance: -
CDR3aa: CASREPTQETQYF
CDR3nt: TGCGCCAGCAGGGAACCAACCCAAGAGACCCAGTACTTC

len: 14
d_gene: TRBD2
v_gene: TRBV10-2
j_gene: TRBJ2-7
abundance: -
CDR3aa: CASSQAGVTYEQYF
CDR3nt: TGCGCCAGCAGTCAAGCGGGAGTCACTTACGAGCAGTACTTC

len: 16
d_gene: -
v_gene: TRBV19
j_gene: TRBJ2-4
abundance: -
CDR3aa: CASSPRVAGAKNIQYF
CDR3nt: TGTGCCAGTAGCCCCAGAGTCGCCGGCGCCAAAAACATTCAGTACTTC

len: 10
d_gene: -
v_gene: TRBV6-1
j_gene: TRBJ1-2
abundance: once
CDR3aa: CAIKDYGYTF
CDR3nt: TGTGCCATAAAGGACTATGGCTACACCTTC

len: 16
d_gene: TRBD2
v_gene: TRBV9
j_gene: TRBJ2-5
abundance: -
CDR3aa: CASSVDVSGEQETQYF
CDR3nt: TGTGCCAGCAGCGTAGATGTTAGCGGGGAACAAGAGACCCAGTACTTC

len: 14
d_gene: -
v_gene: TRBV7-8
j_gene: TRBJ2-7
abundance: -
CDR3aa: CASSPRDTPYEQYF
CDR3nt: TGTGCCAGCAGCCCCCGGGACACCCCCTACGAGCAGTACTTC

len: 15
d_gene: TRBD2
v_gene: TRBV28
j_gene: TRBJ2-5
abundance: -
CDR3aa: CASSLWASGSRTQYF
CDR3nt: TGTGCCAGCAGTTTATGGGCTAGCGGGAGTCGGACCCAGTACTTC

len: 15
d_gene: -
v_gene: TRBV7-4
j_gene: TRBJ2-7
abundance: -
CDR3aa: CASSLVRGTSYEQYF
CDR3nt: TGTGCCAGCAGCTTAGTTAGAGGGACCTCCTACGAGCAGTACTTC

len: 16
d_gene: -
v_gene: TRBV4-2
j_gene: TRBJ2-3
abundance: once
CDR3aa: CASSQDLGGRTDTQYF
CDR3nt: TGTGCCAGCAGCCAAGATCTGGGGGGGCGCACAGATACGCAGTATTTT

len: 19
d_gene: -
v_gene: TRBV28
j_gene: TRBJ2-5
abundance: -
CDR3aa: CASSLCMPPGRPTQETQYF
CDR3nt: TGTGCCAGCAGTTTATGCATGCCCCCGGGGCGGCCAACCCAAGAGACCCAGTACTTC

len: 15
d_gene: TRBD2
v_gene: TRBV4-1
j_gene: TRBJ2-7
abundance: -
CDR3aa: CASSHGLAVPYEQYF
CDR3nt: TGCGCCAGCAGCCACGGACTAGCGGTCCCCTACGAGCAGTACTTC

len: 16
d_gene: TRBD1
v_gene: TRBV19
j_gene: TRBJ2-2
abundance: once
CDR3aa: CASSIPPGQGTGELFF
CDR3nt: TGTGCCAGTAGTATACCTCCGGGACAGGGGACCGGGGAGCTGTTTTTT

len: 16
d_gene: -
v_gene: TRBV7-2
j_gene: TRBJ2-1
abundance: -
CDR3aa: CASSAQRASVGNEQFF
CDR3nt: TGTGCCAGCAGCGCCCAAAGAGCGTCGGTTGGCAATGAGCAGTTCTTC

len: 15
d_gene: TRBD1
v_gene: TRBV12-5
j_gene: TRBJ2-7
abundance: once
CDR3aa: CASGLGGTEPYEQYF
CDR3nt: TGTGCTAGTGGTTTGGGAGGGACAGAGCCCTACGAGCAGTACTTC

len: 14
d_gene: TRBD2
v_gene: TRBV7-3
j_gene: TRBJ2-1
abundance: -
CDR3aa: CASSPPTSDDEQFF
CDR3nt: TGTGCCAGCAGCCCGCCGACTAGCGACGATGAGCAGTTCTTC

len: 16
d_gene: -
v_gene: TRBV28
j_gene: TRBJ2-5
abundance: -
CDR3aa: CASSLWHPTAGETQYF
CDR3nt: TGTGCCAGCAGTTTATGGCACCCCACGGCGGGAGAGACCCAGTACTTC

len: 16
d_gene: -
v_gene: TRBV2
j_gene: TRBJ2-7
abundance: few
CDR3aa: CASSVGLGISAYEQYF
CDR3nt: TGTGCCAGCAGTGTAGGACTGGGGATCTCTGCGTACGAGCAGTACTTC

len: 15
d_gene: TRBD2
v_gene: TRBV30
j_gene: TRBJ2-7
abundance: -
CDR3aa: CAWIHRTSVSYEQYF
CDR3nt: TGTGCCTGGATCCACCGGACTAGCGTGTCCTACGAGCAGTACTTC

len: 16
d_gene: -
v_gene: TRBV9
j_gene: TRBJ2-1
abundance: -
CDR3aa: CASSVGRAERYNEQFF
CDR3nt: TGTGCCAGCAGCGTAGGTAGGGCGGAGCGCTACAATGAGCAGTTCTTC

len: 16
d_gene: TRBD2
v_gene: TRBV6-4
j_gene: TRBJ2-3
abundance: -
CDR3aa: CASSPVVAGRTDTQYF
CDR3nt: TGTGCCAGCAGCCCAGTAGTAGCGGGACGCACAGATACGCAGTATTTT

len: 17
d_gene: -
v_gene: TRBV4-1
j_gene: TRBJ2-2
abundance: -
CDR3aa: CASSLPSSAWRDGELFF
CDR3nt: TGCGCCAGCAGCCTTCCAAGTTCGGCCTGGAGGGACGGGGAGCTGTTTTTT